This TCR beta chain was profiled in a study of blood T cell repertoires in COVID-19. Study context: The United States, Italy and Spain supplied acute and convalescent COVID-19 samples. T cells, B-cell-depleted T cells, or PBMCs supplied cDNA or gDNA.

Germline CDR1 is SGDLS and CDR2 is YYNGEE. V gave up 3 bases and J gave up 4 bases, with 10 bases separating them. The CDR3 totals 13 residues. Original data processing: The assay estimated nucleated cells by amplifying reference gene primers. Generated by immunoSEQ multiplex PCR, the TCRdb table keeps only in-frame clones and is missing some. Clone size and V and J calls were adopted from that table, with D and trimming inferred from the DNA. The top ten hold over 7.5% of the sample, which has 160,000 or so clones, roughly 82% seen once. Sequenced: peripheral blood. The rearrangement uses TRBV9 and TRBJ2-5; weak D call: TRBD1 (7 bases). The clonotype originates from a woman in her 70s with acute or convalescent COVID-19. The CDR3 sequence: CASSGQGGETQYF. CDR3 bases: TGTGCCAGCAGCGGACAGGGAGGAGAGACCCAGTACTTC.